A selection of T cell receptor beta chains follows, all from one sample in a study of PD-1 blockade in classical Hodgkin lymphoma. Sequencing was performed with immunoSEQ multiplex PCR; in TCRdb, only in-frame clones are kept and a portion is missing. The sample contains tens of thousands of clones, 70% to 90% of which appear only once. The source material was peripheral blood mononuclear cells (PBMCs), sampled before the fourth cycle of nivolumab. The origin of the receptors is a human donor with classical Hodgkin lymphoma. CDR3s leave out the opening cysteine and the closing phenylalanine or tryptophan. Not every row has a clone size; where given, it reads once, few, many or a size class.

V: TRBV5-1; size: -; CDR3: ASSLGGSSGNTIY
V: TRBV18; size: -; CDR3: ASSPSGQLAKNIQY
V: TRBV10-1; size: -; CDR3: ASSEYYSSYEQY
V: TRBV7-3; size: -; CDR3: ASSRGLQETQY
V: TRBV10-2; size: -; CDR3: ASSGLAGGSSSYNEQF
V: TRBV29-1; size: -; CDR3: SLEGDSGTEAF
V: TRBV6-5; size: -; CDR3: ASRKDRGRQETQY
V: TRBV27; size: -; CDR3: ASSRLAGGITDTQY
V: TRBV5-1; size: -; CDR3: ASSLDGVNTEAF
V: TRBV18; size: -; CDR3: ASSSALAVRSTQY
V: TRBV30; size: once; CDR3: AWSVGKDTQY
V: TRBV7-9; size: -; CDR3: ATYDPNSSPLH
V: TRBV7-9; size: -; CDR3: ASSTSGGRSYEQY
V: TRBV6-1; size: once; CDR3: ASSEDGQSWGYT
V: TRBV30; size: -; CDR3: AWSYIGSGANVLT
V: TRBV6-5; size: -; CDR3: ASRRGWDNSPLH
V: TRBV5-1; size: -; CDR3: ASSLAPSPGRF
V: TRBV5-1; size: -; CDR3: ASTREGGYEQY
V: TRBV2; size: -; CDR3: ASKPGTGVGGYT
V: TRBV5-1; size: -; CDR3: ASSLGTGGNTDTQY
V: TRBV11-2; size: -; CDR3: ASSLEGAGYT
V: TRBV18; size: -; CDR3: ASSPPGGYEQY
V: TRBV28; size: -; CDR3: ASSEERGVYNEQF